Each of the 26 T cell receptor beta chains below was sequenced from the same sample in a study of PD-1 blockade in classical Hodgkin lymphoma. Clones were sequenced by immunoSEQ multiplex PCR, and TCRdb holds only the in-frame ones, with some missing. The sample lists roughly 70,000 clones, 85% to 95% occurring once. Time point indicated: newly diagnosed, previously untreated cHL patient sample. Sequenced sample: peripheral blood mononuclear cells (PBMCs). The source of these receptors is a human donor with classical Hodgkin lymphoma.

This chain joins TRBV5-4 and TRBJ1-2; 8 bases are a match to TRBD1. This CDR3 contains 16 residues. Per germline, CDR1 SGHNT and CDR2 YYREEE (reference sequence). Unmatched junction bases numbered 14, after V lost 6 bases and J lost 4 bases. The CDR3 DNA reads as TGTGCCAGCACCCAATGGCAGGGGGCGTCGTTCTATGGCTACACCTTC. Residues: CASTQWQGASFYGYTF.

This chain connects TRBV28 to TRBJ2-7; TRBD1 matches at 8 bases. Germline-derived CDR1 and CDR2 are MDHEN and SYDVKM. J gave up 2 bases and V 4 bases, and 4 bases lay outside the gene matches. This CDR3 contains 14 residues. DNA for the CDR3: TGTGCCAGCAGTTCGGACAGGGACCCCTACGAGCAGTACTTC. It translates to CASSSDRDPYEQYF.

In the case of this clone: The same CDR3 arises from other DNA sequences in this sample as well. The chain employs TRBV2 and TRBJ1-2, with D possibly being TRBD1 (6 bases). The germline V gene encodes CDR1 SNHLY and CDR2 FYNNEI. V lost 6 bases and J lost 8, with 22 bases in between. The CDR3 runs 15 residues. This chain's CDR3 is CASRAAVGQGSGYTF. The DNA for the CDR3 is TGTGCCAGCAGAGCCGCAGTGGGGCAGGGGAGCGGCTACACCTTC.

The V gene is TRBV5-5, the J gene TRBJ2-5; the match to TRBD1 covers 8 bases. The CDR3 loop spans 14 amino acids. Unmatched junction bases numbered 6, after V lost 4 bases and J lost 4 bases. CDR1 and CDR2 from the germline V gene are SGHKS and YYEKEE (reference sequence). This chain's CDR3 is CASSIGTGRETQYF. The CDR3 nucleotides are TGTGCCAGCAGCATCGGGACAGGACGAGAGACCCAGTACTTC.

The CDR3 sequence: CASGISGNEQFF. The CDR3 DNA sequence: TGTGCTAGTGGGATCAGTGGCAATGAGCAGTTCTTC. The genes are TRBV12-5 and TRBJ2-1, with D hard to call. Germline CDR1 reads LGHNT; CDR2 reads FRNRAP. The ends were cut back, 6 bases at V and 6 bases at J, with 9 bases in the middle. This CDR3 has 12 residues.

The CDR3 region is CAWSVTGNSGNTIYF. Here the CDR3 DNA reads TGTGCCTGGAGTGTAACGGGTAACTCTGGAAACACCATATATTTT. V is TRBV30 and J is TRBJ1-3; D remains ambiguous. Trimming stripped 0 bases from V and 0 bases from J, with 9 bases between. This CDR3 contains 15 residues. CDR1 is GTSNPN, CDR2 SVGIG, per germline (reference sequence).

The chain combines TRBV7-2 with TRBJ1-1; D unresolved. V was cut by 1 base and J by 3 bases, with 6 bases left in between. The CDR3 consists of 13 residues. Germline CDR1 is SGHTA and CDR2 is FQGNSA. CDR3 in DNA: TGTGCCAGCAGCTTAGGCACGGACACTGAAGCTTTCTTT. Translating it yields CASSLGTDTEAFF.

The chain uses TRBV5-1 and TRBJ1-2; maybe TRBD1 (6 bases). V lost 0 bases, J lost 4 bases, and 10 bases lay in between. The CDR3 sequence is 14 residues long. Per the germline V gene, CDR1 is SGHRS and CDR2 is YFSETQ. The CDR3 DNA reads TGCGCCAGCAGCTTGGCAGTCAGGGGCTATGGCTACACCTTC. Protein sequence: CASSLAVRGYGYTF.

This sequence joins TRBV2 and TRBJ2-3, with 11 bases identical to TRBD1. The CDR3 is 15 amino acids. CDR1 and CDR2 from the germline V gene are SNHLY and FYNNEI. After removal of 4 bases from V and 4 bases from J, the junction contained 4 bases not matched to a gene. The CDR3 reads CASSAWTGGPDTQYF. CDR3 coding DNA: TGTGCCAGCAGTGCTTGGACAGGGGGCCCAGATACGCAGTATTTT.

This chain uses TRBV27 with TRBJ2-1; perhaps D is TRBD1 or TRBD2 (5 bases each). V was trimmed by 3 bases and J by 2 bases, leaving 11 bases between them. The CDR3 loop spans 15 amino acids. Germline CDR1 is MNHEY and CDR2 is SMNVEV (reference sequence). In DNA form, the CDR3 reads TGTGCCAGCAGTTTGCGAGGGGTTACCTACAATGAGCAGTTCTTC. Amino acid sequence: CASSLRGVTYNEQFF.

CDR3 residues: CASSLWTSGREEQYF. CDR3 coding DNA: TGTGCCAGCAGCCTTTGGACTAGCGGGAGGGAGGAGCAGTACTTC. The V and J genes are TRBV7-9 and TRBJ2-7; 15 bases are shared with TRBD2. The CDR3 is 15 amino acids. Trimming cost V 5 bases and J 7 bases; bases outside gene matches: 6. Germline V CDR1 and CDR2: SEHNR, FQNEAQ (reference sequence).

The chain employs TRBV5-1 and TRBJ1-6, with a weak D call TRBD1 (6 bases). Germline V lookup: CDR1 SGHRS, CDR2 YFSETQ. V was clipped by 1 base and J by 11 bases, with 16 bases between them. CDR3 length equals 15 residues. The CDR3 here is CASSLSRGSLTPLHF. Written as DNA, the CDR3 is TGCGCCAGCAGCTTGAGCAGGGGAAGTCTCACACCCCTCCACTTT.

The J gene is TRBJ1-5, the V gene TRBV6-1, with D unclear. Looked up from germline, CDR1 is MNHNS and CDR2 is SASEGT. Trimming pared 8 bases from V and 0 bases from J, leaving 8 bases between. This CDR3 comprises 13 residues. The DNA for the CDR3 is TGTGCCAGCGGGAGTTATAGCAATCAGCCCCAGCATTTT. Amino acid sequence: CASGSYSNQPQHF.

This sequence joins TRBV30 and TRBJ2-1, with 7 bases fitting TRBD2. This CDR3 comprises 15 residues. Germline V gene sequence: CDR1 GTSNPN, CDR2 SVGIG (reference sequence). V shed 4 bases, J shed 10 bases, and the junction held 16 bases outside the gene matches. For the CDR3, the DNA is TGTGCCTGGACCCCTTCGGAGGCTAGCGGAGGGGAGCAGTTCTTC. Its translation: CAWTPSEASGGEQFF.

J is TRBJ2-3 and V is TRBV9; 7 bases map to TRBD2. The CDR3 consists of 15 residues. Germline V CDR1 and CDR2: SGDLS, YYNGEE. Unmatched junction bases numbered 8, after V lost 0 bases and J lost 7 bases. The CDR3 region is CASSVEGGFAHTQYF. CDR3 coding DNA: TGTGCCAGCAGCGTAGAGGGAGGGTTTGCCCATACGCAGTATTTT.

The chain has TRBV9 and TRBJ2-3, with unresolved D. There are 15 residues in the CDR3. Germline assignment: CDR1 SGDLS and CDR2 YYNGEE. The V end was cut by 6 bases, the J end by 0 bases, with 14 bases between. The CDR3 coding sequence is TGTGCCAGCAACGGTAGGTTGGGTAGCACAGATACGCAGTATTTT. The encoded protein is CASNGRLGSTDTQYF. Complete variable domain (other parts from reference TRBV9 and TRBJ2-3): DSGVTQTPKHLITATGQRVTLRCSPRSGDLSVYWYQQSLDQGLQFLIQYYNGEERAKGNILERFSAQQFPDLHSELNLSSLELGDSALYFCASNGRLGSTDTQYFGPGTRLTVL.

The rearrangement joins TRBV11-2 to TRBJ2-6; no clear D gene. V gave up 4 bases and J gave up 0 bases, with 13 bases separating them. The V gene's germline CDR1 is SGHAT and CDR2 FQNNGV. The CDR3 spans 17 residues. CDR3 loop: CASSWLGSLSGANVLTF. DNA for the CDR3: TGTGCCAGCAGCTGGTTAGGTTCACTCTCTGGGGCCAACGTCCTGACTTTC. The complete variable domain, with remaining parts taken from reference TRBV11-2 and TRBJ2-6, reads EAGVAQSPRYKIIEKRQSVAFWCNPISGHATLYWYQQILGQGPKLLIQFQNNGVVDDSQLPKDRFSAERLKGVDSTLKIQPAKLEDSAVYLCASSWLGSLSGANVLTFGAGSRLTVL.

V is TRBV5-1 and J is TRBJ1-4; the D is unclear. CDR3 size: 15 residues. Germline V gene data show CDR1 as SGHRS and CDR2 as YFSETQ. Between the trimmed V and J ends, which lost 0 bases and 8 bases, there was a span of 14 bases. DNA of the CDR3: TGCGCCAGCAGCTTGGGAGACCCGATGGACGAAAAACTGTTTTTT. It specifies CASSLGDPMDEKLFF.

V and J are TRBV10-1 and TRBJ1-5, with D possibly being TRBD1 (6 bases). V lost 6 bases to trimming and J lost 0 bases, with 15 bases between them. The CDR3 runs 16 residues. From germline, CDR1 is WNHNN and CDR2 SYGVQD (reference sequence). CDR3 residues: CASRETHRVSNQPQHF. The CDR3 DNA reads as TGCGCCAGCAGAGAGACCCACAGGGTTAGCAATCAGCCCCAGCATTTT.

The V call is TRBV5-1, the J call TRBJ2-1; 11 bases fit TRBD2. The V and J ends lost 4 bases and 4 bases, in that order; junction bases with no gene match: 7. The CDR3 length is 16 residues. Germline V gives CDR1 SGHRS, CDR2 YFSETQ. CDR3 DNA: TGCGCCAGCAGCCGCTCGGGGACTAGCGGATACAATGAGCAGTTCTTC. Protein product: CASSRSGTSGYNEQFF.

The gene calls are TRBV5-4 and TRBJ2-7; tentatively, D is TRBD1 (5 bases). The CDR3 totals 12 residues. The germline CDR1 and CDR2 sequences are SGHNT and YYREEE (reference sequence). V was shortened by 3 bases and J by 6 bases, with 10 bases between the two germline ends. The CDR3 is CASSYQGSEQYF. For the CDR3, the DNA is TGTGCCAGCAGCTACCAGGGATCCGAGCAGTACTTC.

This clone was observed a few times. CDR3 in DNA: TGTGCCAGCAGCCCCCAGCGGAGGGCCGGGGGGGAGCTGTTTTTT. It specifies CASSPQRRAGGELFF. The genes are TRBV5-6 and TRBJ2-2; D might be TRBD2 (6 bases). Germline loops: CDR1 SGHDT, CDR2 YYEEEE. V lost 4 bases and J lost 8, with 18 bases in between. The CDR3 spans 15 residues.

The CDR3 sequence: CASNGQGYTGELFF. In DNA form, the CDR3 reads TGCGCCAGCAACGGACAGGGGTACACCGGGGAGCTGTTTTTT. This sequence joins TRBV10-2 and TRBJ2-2; 9 positions agree with TRBD1. CDR1 is WSHSY, CDR2 SAAADI, per germline. V shed 7 bases, J shed 3 bases, and the junction held 3 bases outside the gene matches. This CDR3 spans 14 amino acids.

This clone was recorded a few times. The J gene is TRBJ1-1, the V gene TRBV7-9, with D unresolved. The CDR3 has 11 residues. Germline CDR1 is SEHNR and CDR2 is FQNEAQ (reference sequence). The V end was cut by 4 bases, the J end by 11 bases, with 11 bases between. CDR3: CASSSQPLAFF. In DNA, the CDR3 is TGTGCCAGCAGCTCGCAACCCCTGGCTTTCTTT.

The chain joins TRBV6-1 to TRBJ2-3; tentatively, D is TRBD1 or TRBD2 (5 bases each). The length of the CDR3 is 12 residues. V lost 6 bases and J 2 bases, leaving 6 bases between the germline ends. CDR1 is MNHNS and CDR2 is SASEGT in the germline V gene. CDR3 DNA sequence: TGTGCCAGCAGGGGGACCACAGATACGCAGTATTTT. Translating it yields CASRGTTDTQYF.

The chain carries TRBV9 and TRBJ2-2, with D possibly TRBD1 on 10 matching bases. V lost 3 bases and J lost 13, with 34 bases in between. This CDR3 spans 19 amino acids. Germline V gene data show CDR1 as SGDLS and CDR2 as YYNGEE. CDR3 residues: CASSEGQGRGGSGSRRLFF. The CDR3 DNA reads as TGTGCCAGCAGCGAGGGACAGGGGAGAGGAGGTAGCGGGAGTCGCAGGCTGTTTTTT.